This entry concerns a single T cell receptor beta chain. Clones were sequenced by immunoSEQ multiplex PCR, and TCRdb holds only the in-frame ones, with some missing. The profile shows approximately 93,000 clones, approximately 93% of them singletons. CDR3 length: 17 residues. Germline V gene sequence: CDR1 SGHDT, CDR2 YYEEEE. Trimming took off 0 bases at V and 2 bases at J, with 18 bases between the two ends. This sample was included in a study of Tregs in tolerant kidney transplant recipients. Source: CD4+ T cells from blood, taken before the transplant. This sequence originates from a human donor who received a combined kidney and bone marrow transplant. This chain joins TRBV5-6 and TRBJ2-7, with a possible D match to TRBD2 (6 bases). The CDR3 region is CASSLGLARRIPYEQYF. CDR3 bases: TGTGCCAGCAGCTTGGGTCTAGCGCGTCGTATTCCCTACGAGCAGTACTTC.